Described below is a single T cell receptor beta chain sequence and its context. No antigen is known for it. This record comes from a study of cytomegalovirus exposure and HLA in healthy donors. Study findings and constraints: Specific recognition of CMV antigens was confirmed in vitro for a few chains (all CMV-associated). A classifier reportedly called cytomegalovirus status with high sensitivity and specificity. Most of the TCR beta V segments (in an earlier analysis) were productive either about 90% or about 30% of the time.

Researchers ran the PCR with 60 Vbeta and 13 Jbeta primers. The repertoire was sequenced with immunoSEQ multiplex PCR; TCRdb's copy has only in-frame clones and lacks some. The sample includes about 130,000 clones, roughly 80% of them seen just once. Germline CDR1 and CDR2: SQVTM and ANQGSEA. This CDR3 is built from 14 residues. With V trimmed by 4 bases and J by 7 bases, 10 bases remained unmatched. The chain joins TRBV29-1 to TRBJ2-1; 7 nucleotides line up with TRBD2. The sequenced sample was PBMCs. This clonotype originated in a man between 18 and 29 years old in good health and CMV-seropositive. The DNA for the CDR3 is TGCAGCGTTGCCTCGCGGACTAGTTTTAATGAGCAGTTCTTC. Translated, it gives CSVASRTSFNEQFF.